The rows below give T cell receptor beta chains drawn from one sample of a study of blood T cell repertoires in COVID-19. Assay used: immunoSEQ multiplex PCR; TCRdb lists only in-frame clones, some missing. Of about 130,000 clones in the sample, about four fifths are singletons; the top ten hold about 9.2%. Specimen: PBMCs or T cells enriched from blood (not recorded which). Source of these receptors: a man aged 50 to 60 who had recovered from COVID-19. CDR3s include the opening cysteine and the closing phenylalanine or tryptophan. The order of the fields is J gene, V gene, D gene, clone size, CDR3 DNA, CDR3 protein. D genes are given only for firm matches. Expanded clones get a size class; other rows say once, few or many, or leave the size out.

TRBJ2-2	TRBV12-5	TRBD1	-	TGTGCTAGTGGGGGACAGGTGAACACCGGGGAGCTGTTTTTT	CASGGQVNTGELFF
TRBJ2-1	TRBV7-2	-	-	TGTGCCAGCAGCTCATTCAACAATGAGCAGTTCTTC	CASSSFNNEQFF
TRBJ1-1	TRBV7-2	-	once	TGTGCCAGCAGCCTACAGGGGAACACTGAAGCTTTCTTT	CASSLQGNTEAFF
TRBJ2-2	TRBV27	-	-	TGTGCCAGCAGTTTGTTCTTAGGGGCCGGGGAGCTGTTTTTT	CASSLFLGAGELFF
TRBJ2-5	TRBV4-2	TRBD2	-	TGTGCCAGCAGCCAAGAAGGGGCGGGGGGTCTGCAAGAGACCCAGTACTTC	CASSQEGAGGLQETQYF
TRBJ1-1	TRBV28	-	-	TGTGCCAGCAGCCTAACTACGGGTAACACTGAAGCTTTCTTT	CASSLTTGNTEAFF
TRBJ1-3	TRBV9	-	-	TGTGCCAGCAGCGTAGATGTCCTCTCTGGAAACACCATATATTTT	CASSVDVLSGNTIYF
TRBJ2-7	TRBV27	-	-	TGTGCCAGCAGTTTTAACGGGGTGGGCTCCTACGAGCAGTACTTC	CASSFNGVGSYEQYF
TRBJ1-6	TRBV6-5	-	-	TGTGCCAGCAGTTACTCGCGGGGTAGTTCTGGGTCACCCCTCCACTTT	CASSYSRGSSGSPLHF
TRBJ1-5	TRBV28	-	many	TGTGCCAGCACCCCGGGGGATAAGTATAGCAATCAGCCCCAGCATTTT	CASTPGDKYSNQPQHF
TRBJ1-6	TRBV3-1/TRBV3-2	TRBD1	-	TGTGCCAGCAGCGCAACAGGGGTCAATTCACCCCTCCACTTT	CASSATGVNSPLHF
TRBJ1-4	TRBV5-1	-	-	TGCGCCAGCAAGCAGGGATTTGGTAATGAAAAACTGTTTTTT	CASKQGFGNEKLFF
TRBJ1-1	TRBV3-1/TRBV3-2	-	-	TGTGCCAGCAGCCAAGCACCGGGAGAAGCTTTCTTT	CASSQAPGEAFF
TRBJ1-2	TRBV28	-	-	TGTGCCAGCAGTCCGTCCTCGGTCGTCCAAGAAGGCTACACCTTC	CASSPSSVVQEGYTF
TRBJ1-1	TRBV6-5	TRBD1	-	TGTGCCAGCAGGGGGCGGACAGGGACGAACACTGAAGCTTTCTTT	CASRGRTGTNTEAFF
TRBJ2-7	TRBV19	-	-	TGTGCCAGTAGTATAGTCGGGGCAGGGGTGAGGGAGCAGTACTTC	CASSIVGAGVREQYF
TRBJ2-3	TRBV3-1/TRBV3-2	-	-	TGTGCCAGCGGGGGCTCAGATACGCAGTATTTT	CASGGSDTQYF
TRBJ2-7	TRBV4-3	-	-	TGCGCCAGCAGCCAAGATCTTGCACAGCCCTACGAGCAGTACTTC	CASSQDLAQPYEQYF
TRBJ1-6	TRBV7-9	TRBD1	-	TGTGCCAGCAGTGCAATACAGGGGGCTGATTCACCCCTCCACTTT	CASSAIQGADSPLHF
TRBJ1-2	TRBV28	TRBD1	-	TGTGCCAGCAGCCTAGGACAGGGTTACGGCTACACCTTC	CASSLGQGYGYTF
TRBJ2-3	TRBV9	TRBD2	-	TGTGCCAGCAGCGCCGCGGGGTGGCGGGGGGCAGATACGCAGTATTTT	CASSAAGWRGADTQYF
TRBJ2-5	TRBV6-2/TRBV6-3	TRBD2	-	TGTGCCAGCAGTTCGGGGGGGGCTGGGTTGAAGACCCAGTACTTC	CASSSGGAGLKTQYF
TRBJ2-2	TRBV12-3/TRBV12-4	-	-	TGTGCCAGCAAAAAACTGAACACCGGGGAGCTGTTTTTT	CASKKLNTGELFF
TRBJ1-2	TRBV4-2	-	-	TGTGCCAGCAGCCAAGAAGGGGACTATGGCTACACCTTC	CASSQEGDYGYTF
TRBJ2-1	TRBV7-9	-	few	TGTGCCAGCAGCCAGCGGCGGGGGCGGGATGAGCAGTTCTTC	CASSQRRGRDEQFF
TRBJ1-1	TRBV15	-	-	TGTGCCACGCTCGGGAGGGCGATGAACACTGAAGCTTTCTTT	CATLGRAMNTEAFF
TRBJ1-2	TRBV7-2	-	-	TGTGCCAGCAGTGTATACGGGGGTGAGGACTATGGCTACACCTTC	CASSVYGGEDYGYTF
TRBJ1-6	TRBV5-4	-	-	TGTGCCAGCAGCTTAGAACAACACTCCAAGGGGAATAATTCACCCCTCCACTTT	CASSLEQHSKGNNSPLHF
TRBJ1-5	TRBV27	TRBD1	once	TGTGCCAGCAGTGGACAGGGCCAGCCCCAGCATTTT	CASSGQGQPQHF
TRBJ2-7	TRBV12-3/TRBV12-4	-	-	TGTGCCAGCGGTGCGACAGGGAGGTACGAGCAGTACTTC	CASGATGRYEQYF
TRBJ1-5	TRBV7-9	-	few	TGTGCCAGCAGCTTAGGTGACAGCCCCCAGCATTTT	CASSLGDSPQHF
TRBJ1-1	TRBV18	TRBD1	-	TGTGCCAGCTCACCGTCCGGACAGGGGGCGGCTGAAGCTTTCTTT	CASSPSGQGAAEAFF
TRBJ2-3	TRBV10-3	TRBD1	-	TGTGCCATCAGTTCGCCGGACAGGGACACAGATACGCAGTATTTT	CAISSPDRDTDTQYF
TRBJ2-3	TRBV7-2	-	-	TGTGCCAGCAGCCAACCGGGACAACGTAGCACAGATACGCAGTATTTT	CASSQPGQRSTDTQYF
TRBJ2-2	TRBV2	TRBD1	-	TGTGCCAGCAGTCGGGGACAGGCGAACACCGGGGAGCTGTTTTTT	CASSRGQANTGELFF
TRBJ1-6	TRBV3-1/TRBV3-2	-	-	TGTGCCAGCAGCCAAGGATCAGGGTACAATTCACCCCTCCACTTT	CASSQGSGYNSPLHF
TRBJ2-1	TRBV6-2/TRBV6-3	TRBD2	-	TGTGCCAGCAGTGATCCCCTTAGCGGGGGGGCCTACAATGAGCAGTTCTTC	CASSDPLSGGAYNEQFF
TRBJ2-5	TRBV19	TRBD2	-	TGTGCCAGTAGTACGACTAGCGGGGGGGCCACCCAGTACTTC	CASSTTSGGATQYF
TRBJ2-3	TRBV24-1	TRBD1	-	TGTGCCACCAGACCGGGACAGAGCACAGATACGCAGTATTTT	CATRPGQSTDTQYF
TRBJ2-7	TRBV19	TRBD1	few	TGTGCCAGTAGTTCCCGACAGGGGGCCAACTACGAGCAGTACTTC	CASSSRQGANYEQYF
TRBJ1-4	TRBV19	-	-	TGTGCCAGTAGTACAACCCCGGGGGGGACCTACATCGGAAAACTGTTTTTT	CASSTTPGGTYIGKLFF
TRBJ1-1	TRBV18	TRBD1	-	TGTGCCAGCTCACTCGGACAGGACAACACTGAAGCTTTCTTT	CASSLGQDNTEAFF
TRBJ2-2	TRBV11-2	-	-	TGTGCCAGCAGCTTAGATCGGAACAGGGCGGTCACCGGGGAGCTGTTTTTT	CASSLDRNRAVTGELFF
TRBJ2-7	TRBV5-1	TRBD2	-	TGCGCCAGCAGCCCCGCTAGCGGGTCCTACGAGCAGTACTTC	CASSPASGSYEQYF
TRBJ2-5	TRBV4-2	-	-	TGTGCCAGCAGCCAAGCAGATCGAGAGACCCAGTACTTC	CASSQADRETQYF
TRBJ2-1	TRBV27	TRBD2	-	TGTGCCAGCAGTCTGCGGGGGATCCGAAACAATGAGCAGTTCTTC	CASSLRGIRNNEQFF
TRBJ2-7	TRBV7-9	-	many	TGTGCCAGCAGCACGCAGGGGCCGCACCACGAGCAGTACTTC	CASSTQGPHHEQYF
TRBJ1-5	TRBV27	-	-	TGTGCCAGCAGCCACGATCACAGCCCTAATCAGCCCCAGCATTTT	CASSHDHSPNQPQHF
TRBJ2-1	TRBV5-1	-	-	TGCGCCAGCAGCTTGACGGGATCCCCCGGCGATGAGCAGTTCTTC	CASSLTGSPGDEQFF
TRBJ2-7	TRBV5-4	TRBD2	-	TGTGCCAGCAGCTTGGAGCGGGATTCCTACGAGCAGTACTTC	CASSLERDSYEQYF
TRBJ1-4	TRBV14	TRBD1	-	TGTGCCAGCAGCCAAGTAACAGGGGGAAATGAAAAACTGTTTTTT	CASSQVTGGNEKLFF
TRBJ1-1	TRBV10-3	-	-	TGTGCCATCAGTGACCAGGTCAACACTGAAGCTTTCTTT	CAISDQVNTEAFF
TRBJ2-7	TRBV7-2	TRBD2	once	TGTGCCAGCAGCCCCCGTCCGGGACTATGGTCCTACGAGCAGTACTTC	CASSPRPGLWSYEQYF
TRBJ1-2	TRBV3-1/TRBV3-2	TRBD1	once	TGTGCCAGCAGCCAAGATCGAAGGAGGGGACAGGCAAACTATGGCTACACCTTC	CASSQDRRRGQANYGYTF
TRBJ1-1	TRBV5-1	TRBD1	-	TGCGCCAGCAGCCTACAGACAGGGATGAACACTGAAGCTTTCTTT	CASSLQTGMNTEAFF
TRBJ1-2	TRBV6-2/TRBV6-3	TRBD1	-	TGTGCCAGCAGTTTCGACAGGGGCGGCTACACCTTC	CASSFDRGGYTF
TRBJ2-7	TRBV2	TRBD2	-	TGTGCCAGCACCAGGGACCTGGGGACTAGCGGAGACTACGAGCAGTACTTC	CASTRDLGTSGDYEQYF